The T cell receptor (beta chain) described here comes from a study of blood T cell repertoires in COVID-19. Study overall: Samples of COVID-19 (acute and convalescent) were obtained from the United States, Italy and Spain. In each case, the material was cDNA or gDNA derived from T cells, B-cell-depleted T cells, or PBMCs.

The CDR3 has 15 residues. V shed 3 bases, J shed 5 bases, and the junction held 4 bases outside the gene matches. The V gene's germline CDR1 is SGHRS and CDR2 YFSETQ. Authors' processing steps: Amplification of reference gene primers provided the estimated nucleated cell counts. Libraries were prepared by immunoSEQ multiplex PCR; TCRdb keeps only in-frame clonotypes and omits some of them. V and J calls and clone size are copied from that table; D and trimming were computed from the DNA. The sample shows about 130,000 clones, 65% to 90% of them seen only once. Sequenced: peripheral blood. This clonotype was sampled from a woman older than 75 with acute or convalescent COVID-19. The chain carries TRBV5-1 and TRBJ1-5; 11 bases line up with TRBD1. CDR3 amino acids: CASSWTGGQDQPQHF. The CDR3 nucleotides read TGCGCCAGCAGCTGGACAGGGGGCCAAGATCAGCCCCAGCATTTT.